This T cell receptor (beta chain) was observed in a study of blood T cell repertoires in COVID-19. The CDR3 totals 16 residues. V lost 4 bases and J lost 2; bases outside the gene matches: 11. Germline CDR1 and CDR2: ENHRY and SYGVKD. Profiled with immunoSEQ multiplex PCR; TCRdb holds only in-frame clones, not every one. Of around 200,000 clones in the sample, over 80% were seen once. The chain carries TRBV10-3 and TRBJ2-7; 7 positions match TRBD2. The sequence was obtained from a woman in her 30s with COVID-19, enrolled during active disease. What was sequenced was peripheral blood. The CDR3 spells CAISARSGTGAYEQYF. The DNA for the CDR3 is TGTGCCATCAGTGCCCGGAGCGGGACGGGTGCCTACGAGCAGTACTTC.